The text below deals with one T cell receptor (beta chain). What antigen it recognizes has not been identified. No much larger clonotype is one base removed from it; base qualities were not supplied. V is shortened by 2 bases, J by 5 bases, and the region joining them spans 5 bases. The CDR3 sequence holds 11 residues, the cysteine and phenylalanine included. The kept DNA is CDR3 alone, 33 bases in frame from the first base. CDR1 and CDR2, per the germline V gene (reference sequence), are GTSNPN and SVGIG. This record belongs to a study of cytomegalovirus exposure and HLA in healthy donors (TCRdb year 2017). Regarding the complete study: According to an earlier analysis of several hundred of the donors, about 190 million T cells yielded 90 million to 130 million unique TCR beta sequences and 276 Gb of sequence data. An early release covering roughly 600 HLA-typed donors comprised roughly 300 gigabases of sequencing data and approximately 85 million unique TCR sequences. The genetic ancestry cluster associated with self-reported Caucasian donors included approximately 85% of the roughly 390 genotyped donors. The study aimed to test whether cataloging public T cell receptors could reveal signatures of past pathogen exposure. The study profiled the T cell repertoires of some 610 subjects by immunosequencing and related them to cytomegalovirus serostatus. Besides the first cohort of roughly 700 subjects, a separate validation cohort made up of around 120 different subjects was used. To predict cytomegalovirus infection status, the study combined high-throughput TCR immunosequencing, statistical association of individual TCRs with disease status, and machine learning. A later analysis re-examined previously published TCR beta repertoires from 600 to 700 donors and added high-resolution HLA genotyping to investigate patterns of TCR occurrence. The later analysis used no new phenotypic data to find candidate immune exposures, relying instead on TCR beta sequences and their occurrence across donors. In an earlier analysis of 587 of the donors, high-throughput TCR beta sequencing was used to judge whether each TCR beta V gene segment behaved as functional or pseudogenic. Donor age, sex, ethnicity and CMV serostatus were compiled alongside the repertoire data. A later genetic analysis used genome-wide SNP genotypes for about three fifths of the roughly 700 donors, treating that subset as a discovery cohort. Every discovery cohort repertoire had been produced on one sequencing platform. HLA typing included class I and class II loci at four-digit resolution. The number of typed donors differed by locus: about 629-630 for A, B, C, DRB1 and DQB1; 522 for DQA1; 606 for DPA1; and roughly 490 for DPB1. Four or five DR-DQ haplotypes were handled as single units for association and clustering because linkage in the cohort was strong. Among about 360 genotyped donors of the cohort, an average of approximately 240,000 unique TCR beta nucleotide sequences were sequenced per donor, roughly 20% of them non-productive.

The full study reports these points: A later analysis associated about 17,000 TCR beta sequences with specific HLA alleles at a false discovery rate of 0.05. Sequencing depth was assumed to be roughly uniform across donors in the presence/absence analyses, though that assumption may not hold. Some IMGT-functional V segments, including TRBV6-2 and TRBV6-3, could not be told apart with the 87-base-pair reads, so those segments were excluded. In a later genetic analysis, fewer N-insertions in productive TCRs were reported among donors in an Asian-associated ancestry cluster than the 666-donor mean. According to a later analysis, most CMV-associated TCR beta chains appeared to be HLA-restricted, and the HLA associations seemed to be driven largely by CMV exposure. In both the original and validation cohorts, the classifier was reported to diagnose cytomegalovirus status with high specificity and sensitivity. Because HLA typing was missing for some donors at each locus, association tests included only the typed subset. Linkage disequilibrium might explain the correlated functional status among segregating V segments, but an unknown experimental factor could not be excluded. The authors suggested that the approach could potentially be generalized to other disease states and immunological phenotypes. A further reported finding was that TCR beta sequences accurately predicted the HLA-A and HLA-B alleles for most subjects in the first cohort. Across donors, most TCR sequences were observed very rarely, whereas some public TCRs were present in many individuals. When HLA alleles, especially DR and DQ, strongly co-occurred, TCR associations were difficult to assign to individual alleles. Compared with equally common non-associated chains, HLA-associated TCR beta chains in a later analysis were more clonally expanded and had lower generation probabilities. According to a later analysis, parvovirus B19, influenza, CMV and Epstein-Barr virus appeared linked to several top co-occurrence clusters. Only TCR beta chains were sequenced in this cohort, and the absence of alpha or paired-chain data limited detectable features. The only immune exposure information available for the cohort was CMV serostatus. A cluster of highly shared sequence variants was judged likely to be a technical artifact of the sequencing pipeline. A later genetic analysis associated a missense DCLRE1C variant with V-gene and J-gene trimming of TCR beta chains, and an independent cohort replicated the association. In a later analysis, the rate of TCR association differed among HLA loci, with DRB1 alleles having the most associated TCRs and HLA-C alleles having the fewest. In vitro tests confirmed that a few of the cytomegalovirus-associated TCR beta chains recognize cytomegalovirus antigens. The study gave a list of under 200 TCR beta chains associated with cytomegalovirus. Because counts were too low, some 16 rarely observed V segments, including chromosome 9 orphons, were excluded from the earlier analysis of 587 of the donors. In an earlier analysis of some 500 of the donors, most TCR beta V segments appeared in productive rearrangements about 87% or about 30% of the time, broadly matching IMGT annotations.

The library relied on the immunoSEQ multiplex PCR assay. For the multiplex PCR, a mixture combining 60 forward primers for TCR Vbeta segments and 13 reverse primers for TCR Jbeta segments was used. Amplification of the CDR3 region of rearranged TCR beta genes was performed with a multiplex PCR assay on genomic DNA. On the Illumina HiSeq System, the amplified TCR beta libraries were sequenced as 87-base-pair reads. The authors processed their data as follows. In a later analysis, tens of millions of unique TCR beta chains were counted across the 666 repertoires, and roughly 11 million of these chains were shared by at least two donors. Raw reads were error-corrected and collapsed into unique sequences by a nearest-neighbor algorithm in which closely related sequences were merged to remove PCR and sequencing errors. To assign V, D and J gene segments, CDR3 sequences were aligned to IMGT reference sequences. For a sequence to be retained, a match of at least six nucleotides to both a V gene segment and a J gene segment was required. Rearrangements were classified as productive when the CDR3 lacked stop codons and remained in frame with V and J, and all other rearrangements were classified as non-productive. CDR3 was defined by IMGT convention, running from the second conserved V-encoded cysteine to the conserved J-encoded phenylalanine. In an earlier analysis of more than 550 of the donors, sequences lacking an unambiguous match to a single V gene segment were excluded. In an earlier analysis of approximately 590 of the donors, a V segment was called functional when productive rearrangements were above 56.7%, and segregating when the standard deviation between donors exceeded 5%. A statistical classification framework was built for diagnosing cytomegalovirus status from the catalog of TCR beta chain sequences. A later analysis assigned V and J genes by comparing TCR nucleotide sequences with IMGT/GENE-DB human TR gene sequences. The TCRdist pipeline was used in a later analysis to assign CDR3 sequences and most-parsimonious VDJ recombination scenarios. In a later analysis, each TCR beta chain was defined by its CDR3 amino acid sequence together with its V-gene family, and reads lacking a unique V-gene family were excluded. A later analysis removed 550 to 650 highly shared, low-generation-probability nucleotide sequences to deal with suspected cross-contamination and a sequencing artifact. In a later analysis, a clonal expansion index was calculated for each public chain from normalized within-repertoire ranks of inferred template counts. A later analysis computed generation probabilities with a VDJ recombination model fitted to out-of-frame rearrangements, and checked the results against IGoR. In a later analysis, hypergeometric tests were used to score TCR-TCR, TCR-HLA and TCR-CMV co-occurrence, with a repertoire-size bias correction applied to TCR pairs. In a later analysis, false discovery rates were estimated by permuting HLA or CMV assignments 20 times. In a later analysis, co-occurring TCRs were grouped using DBSCAN, with TCRdist sequence similarity added in when clustering inside HLA-allele-positive subsets. Repertoires with fewer than 30,000 or more than 120,000 public chains, plus five repertoires with anomalous nucleotide sharing, were excluded from co-occurrence clustering. Sourced from immuneACCESS, this table was stored by TCRdb with only in-frame sequences that have V and J called. A share of the clones is absent; for the studies checked, an unresolved V gene accounts for under half, and the remainder has no known explanation. V, J and clone size are taken as reported in that table, and D and trimming were inferred from the DNA itself. This sample has some 70,000 clones in its table, and about 81% of those were observed once. The top ten clones comprise 5% to 8.5% of the sample.

The cohort comprised approximately 700 healthy bone marrow donors. All cohort members were sampled while nominally healthy, although unrecorded immune exposures were likely present. Of the 670 or so cohort members, some 270 had positive CMV serostatus and fewer than 450 had negative CMV serostatus, and CMV serostatus was not recorded for the donor. Every donor gave a peripheral blood sample, and the peripheral blood mononuclear cells from that sample were used for TCR beta sequencing. Genomic DNA was extracted from the blood cell samples with the Qiagen DNeasy Blood Extraction Kit. This chain joins TRBV30 to TRBJ2-3; the D gene cannot be named for sure. The sequence came from a human donor in good health. The sample taken for sequencing was PBMCs. The nucleotide sequence reads TGTGCCTGGAGTAGTAGAGATACGCAGTATTTT. Its protein is CAWSSRDTQYF.